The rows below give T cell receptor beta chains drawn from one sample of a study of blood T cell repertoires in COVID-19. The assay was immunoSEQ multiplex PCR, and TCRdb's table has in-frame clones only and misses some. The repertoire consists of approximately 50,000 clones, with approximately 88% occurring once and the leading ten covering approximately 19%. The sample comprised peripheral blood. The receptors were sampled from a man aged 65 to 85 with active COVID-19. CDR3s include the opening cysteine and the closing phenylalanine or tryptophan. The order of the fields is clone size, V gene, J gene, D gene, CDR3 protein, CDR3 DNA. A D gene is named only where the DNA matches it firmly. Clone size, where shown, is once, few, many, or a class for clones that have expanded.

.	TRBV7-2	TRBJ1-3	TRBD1	CASSFSQGQAGNTIYF	TGTGCCAGCAGCTTCTCACAGGGGCAAGCTGGAAACACCATATATTTT
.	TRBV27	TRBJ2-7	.	CATGRGSYEQYF	TGTGCCACCGGCAGGGGTTCCTACGAGCAGTACTTC
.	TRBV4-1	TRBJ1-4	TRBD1	CASSQAGGFFEKLFF	TGCGCCAGCAGCCAAGCAGGGGGCTTTTTTGAAAAACTGTTTTTT
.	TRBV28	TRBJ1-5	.	CASSPSGGRRNQPQHF	TGTGCCAGCAGTCCGTCGGGGGGTCGGCGAAATCAGCCCCAGCATTTT
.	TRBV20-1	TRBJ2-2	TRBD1	CSASSRTGATGELFF	TGCAGTGCTAGTTCCAGGACAGGGGCCACCGGGGAGCTGTTTTTT
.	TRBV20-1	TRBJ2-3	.	CSASPSVASTDTQYF	TGCAGTGCTAGTCCTAGCGTGGCTAGCACAGATACGCAGTATTTT
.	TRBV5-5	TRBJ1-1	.	CASSFQSNTEAFF	TGTGCCAGCAGCTTTCAGTCGAACACTGAAGCTTTCTTT
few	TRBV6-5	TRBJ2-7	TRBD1	CASRGQYGTGHEQYF	TGTGCCAGCAGAGGACAGTATGGGACAGGGCACGAGCAGTACTTC
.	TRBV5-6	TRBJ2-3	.	CASSLYTDTQYF	TGTGCCAGCAGCTTGTACACAGATACGCAGTATTTT
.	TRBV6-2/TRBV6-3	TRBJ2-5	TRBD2	CASSYSGLAGGPRQETQYF	TGTGCCAGCAGTTACTCTGGGCTAGCGGGAGGGCCTAGGCAAGAGACCCAGTACTTC
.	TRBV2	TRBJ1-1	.	CASSDRAGRTEAFF	TGTGCCAGCAGTGATAGGGCAGGGAGGACTGAAGCTTTCTTT
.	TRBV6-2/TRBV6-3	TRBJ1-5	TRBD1	CASSYNHRDRENQPQHF	TGTGCCAGCAGTTACAATCACCGGGACAGGGAAAATCAGCCCCAGCATTTT
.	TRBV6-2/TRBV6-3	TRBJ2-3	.	CASSQPGTSPDTQYF	TGTGCCAGCAGCCAACCCGGGACAAGTCCAGATACGCAGTATTTT
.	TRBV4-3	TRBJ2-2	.	CASSQVVGQATGELFF	TGCGCCAGCAGCCAAGTGGTGGGGCAGGCGACCGGGGAGCTGTTTTTT
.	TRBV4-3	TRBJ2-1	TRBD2	CASSAGLAGGTEQFF	TGCGCCAGCAGCGCCGGACTAGCGGGAGGGACTGAGCAGTTCTTC
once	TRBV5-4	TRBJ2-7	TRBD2	CASSPRGSGSREQYF	TGTGCCAGCAGCCCCCGGGGTAGCGGGAGCCGCGAGCAGTACTTC
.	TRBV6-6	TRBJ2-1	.	CASSLQGIYNEQFF	TGTGCCAGCAGTTTACAGGGCATCTACAATGAGCAGTTCTTC
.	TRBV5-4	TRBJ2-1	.	CASSLGSESYNEQFF	TGTGCCAGCAGCTTGGGGAGCGAATCCTACAATGAGCAGTTCTTC
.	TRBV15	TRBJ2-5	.	CATSRDRQETQYF	TGTGCCACCAGCAGGGACAGACAAGAGACCCAGTACTTC
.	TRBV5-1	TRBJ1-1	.	CASSWEGTEAFF	TGCGCCAGCAGCTGGGAGGGCACTGAAGCTTTCTTT
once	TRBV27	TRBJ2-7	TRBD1	CASSRSGQGSYEQYF	TGTGCCAGCAGTAGATCCGGACAGGGGTCCTACGAGCAGTACTTC
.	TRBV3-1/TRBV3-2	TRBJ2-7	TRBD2	CASRARSGASSYEQYF	TGTGCCAGCAGGGCAAGGAGCGGGGCGAGCTCCTACGAGCAGTACTTC
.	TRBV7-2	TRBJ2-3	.	CASSLAAETDTQYF	TGTGCCAGCAGCTTAGCGGCGGAAACAGATACGCAGTATTTT
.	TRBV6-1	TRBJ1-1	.	CASSEYRMNTEAFF	TGTGCCAGCAGTGAATACAGAATGAACACTGAAGCTTTCTTT
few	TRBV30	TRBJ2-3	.	CAWSPLGSRGTQYF	TGTGCCTGGAGTCCTCTTGGGAGTCGAGGAACGCAGTATTTT
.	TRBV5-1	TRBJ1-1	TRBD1	CASSLDRGGTEAFF	TGCGCCAGCAGCTTGGACAGGGGAGGCACTGAAGCTTTCTTT
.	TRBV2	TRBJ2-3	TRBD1	CASSLQGTSTDTQYF	TGTGCCAGCAGTCTACAGGGGACGAGCACAGATACGCAGTATTTT
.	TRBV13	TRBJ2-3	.	CASSLRGGESTDTQYF	TGTGCCAGCAGCTTAAGGGGCGGAGAGAGCACAGATACGCAGTATTTT
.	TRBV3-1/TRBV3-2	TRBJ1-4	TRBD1	CASSQDLGQGGEKLFF	TGTGCCAGCAGCCAAGATTTAGGACAGGGAGGCGAAAAACTGTTTTTT
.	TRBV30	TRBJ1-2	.	CAWTDLYGYTF	TGTGCCTGGACAGATCTTTATGGCTACACCTTC
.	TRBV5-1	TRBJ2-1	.	CASSLGSYNEQFF	TGCGCCAGCAGCTTGGGGAGCTACAATGAGCAGTTCTTC
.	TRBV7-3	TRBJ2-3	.	CASSFGLGDTQYF	TGTGCCAGCAGCTTCGGACTTGGCGATACGCAGTATTTT
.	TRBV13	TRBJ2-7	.	CANSLLQGRRSSYEQYF	TGTGCCAACAGCCTTCTCCAGGGCCGACGCAGCTCCTACGAGCAGTACTTC
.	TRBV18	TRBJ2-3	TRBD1	CASSPTGADTQYF	TGTGCCAGCTCACCTACAGGGGCAGATACGCAGTATTTT
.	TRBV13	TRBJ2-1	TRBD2	CASSPRGLAGGGEQFF	TGTGCCAGCAGCCCCAGGGGACTAGCGGGAGGAGGGGAGCAGTTCTTC
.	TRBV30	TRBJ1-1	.	CAWDTGNTEAFF	TGTGCCTGGGATACAGGGAACACTGAAGCTTTCTTT
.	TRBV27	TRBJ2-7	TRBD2	CASSSTSGYSSYEQYF	TGTGCCAGCAGTTCCACTAGCGGTTATTCGTCCTACGAGCAGTACTTC
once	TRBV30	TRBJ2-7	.	CAWSVALEQYF	TGTGCCTGGAGTGTAGCCCTCGAGCAGTACTTC
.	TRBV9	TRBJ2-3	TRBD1	CASSPRQGSGTDTQYF	TGTGCCAGCAGCCCTCGACAGGGGTCGGGTACAGATACGCAGTATTTT
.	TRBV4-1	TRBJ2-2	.	CASSQDRGNTGELFF	TGCGCCAGCAGCCAAGATCGGGGGAACACCGGGGAGCTGTTTTTT
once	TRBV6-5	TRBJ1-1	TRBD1	CASRSDRGRDTEAFF	TGTGCCAGCAGATCCGACAGGGGCCGGGACACTGAAGCTTTCTTT
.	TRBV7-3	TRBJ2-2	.	CASSPVRTGELFF	TGTGCCAGCAGCCCCGTGAGGACCGGGGAGCTGTTTTTT
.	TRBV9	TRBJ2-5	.	CASSAPGTFRETQYF	TGTGCCAGCAGCGCGCCCGGGACATTCAGGGAGACCCAGTACTTC
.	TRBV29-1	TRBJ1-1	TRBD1	CSVYRGGGTEAFF	TGCAGCGTTTACAGGGGAGGAGGGACTGAAGCTTTCTTT
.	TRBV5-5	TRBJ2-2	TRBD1	CASSLVGQATGELFF	TGTGCCAGCAGCTTGGTAGGACAGGCAACCGGGGAGCTGTTTTTT
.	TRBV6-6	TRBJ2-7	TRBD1	CASSYRDRAEQYF	TGTGCCAGCAGTTACCGGGACAGGGCCGAGCAGTACTTC
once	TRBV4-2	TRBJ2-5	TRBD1	CASSQEGQVVETQYF	TGTGCCAGCAGCCAAGAGGGACAGGTGGTTGAGACCCAGTACTTC
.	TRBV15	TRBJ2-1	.	CATSRDRLSDNEQFF	TGTGCCACCAGCAGAGACAGGTTATCGGACAATGAGCAGTTCTTC
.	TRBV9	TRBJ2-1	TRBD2	CASSVASGNDNEQFF	TGTGCCAGCAGCGTAGCAAGCGGGAACGACAATGAGCAGTTCTTC
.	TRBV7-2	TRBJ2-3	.	CASSNLDTQYF	TGTGCCAGCAGCAATCTGGATACGCAGTATTTT
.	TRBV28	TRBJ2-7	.	CASTPQGTVSYEQYF	TGTGCCAGCACACCCCAGGGCACTGTTTCCTACGAGCAGTACTTC
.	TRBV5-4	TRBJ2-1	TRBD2	CASSSIAGGYNEQFF	TGTGCCAGCAGCTCCATAGCGGGCGGGTACAATGAGCAGTTCTTC
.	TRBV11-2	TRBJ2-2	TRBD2	CASSRSGRAVGELFF	TGTGCCAGCAGCCGTAGCGGGAGGGCCGTCGGGGAGCTGTTTTTT
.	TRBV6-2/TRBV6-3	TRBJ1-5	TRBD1	CASSRPGQGRFNQPQHF	TGTGCCAGCAGTCGGCCGGGACAGGGACGATTTAATCAGCCCCAGCATTTT
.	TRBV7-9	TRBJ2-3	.	CASSPRDPEGGDTQYF	TGTGCCAGCAGCCCCCGGGATCCCGAAGGGGGAGATACGCAGTATTTT
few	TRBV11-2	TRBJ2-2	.	CASRRDRSGPGELFF	TGTGCCAGCAGGCGGGACCGATCGGGACCCGGGGAGCTGTTTTTT
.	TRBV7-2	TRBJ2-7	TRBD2	CASSSSSGSSYEQYF	TGTGCCAGCAGCTCCTCGAGCGGGAGCTCCTACGAGCAGTACTTC
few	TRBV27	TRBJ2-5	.	CASSSGETQYF	TGTGCCAGCAGTTCCGGGGAGACCCAGTACTTC
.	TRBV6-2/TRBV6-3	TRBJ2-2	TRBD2	CASSSSGRSGELFF	TGTGCCAGCAGTTCAAGCGGGAGATCCGGGGAGCTGTTTTTT